The 13 T cell receptor beta chains listed next were all sequenced from one sample in a study of identifying expanded T cells in peripheral blood. Generated by immunoSEQ multiplex PCR, the TCRdb table keeps only in-frame clones and is missing some. The repertoire holds 91,000 or so clones, with roughly 90% as singletons. The source material was blood. These receptor sequences come from a person aged 18 to 75 in good health.

V is TRBV5-1 and J is TRBJ2-1; D is unresolved. CDR1 is SGHRS, CDR2 YFSETQ, per germline. This CDR3 region has 16 residues. Trimming removed 5 bases at V and 4 bases at J, with 19 bases between. The CDR3 here is CASSFNSGPIYNEQFF. The CDR3 nucleotides are TGCGCCAGCAGTTTTAACAGTGGCCCGATTTACAATGAGCAGTTCTTC.

The J gene is TRBJ2-3, the V gene TRBV5-1, with 8 bases aligning to TRBD1. The CDR3 has 15 amino acids. CDR1 is SGHRS, CDR2 YFSETQ, per germline. The V gene end was trimmed by 6 bases and the J gene end by 0 bases; junction bases not matched to a gene: 6. CDR3 sequence (DNA): TGCGCCAGCACAGGGGGCCTGCTTAGCACAGATACGCAGTATTTT. Translation gives CASTGGLLSTDTQYF. The full variable domain, completed using reference TRBV5-1 and TRBJ2-3, is KAGVTQTPRYLIKTRGQQVTLSCSPISGHRSVSWYQQTPGQGLQFLFEYFSETQRNKGNFPGRFSGRQFSNSRSEMNVSTLELGDSALYLCASTGGLLSTDTQYFGPGTRLTVL.

The count of this clone is one. The chain carries TRBV6-1 and TRBJ1-5; D is uncertain. The V and J ends lost 3 bases and 0 bases respectively, with 6 bases between them. The CDR3 loop spans 14 amino acids. Germline-derived CDR1 and CDR2 are MNHNS and SASEGT. DNA of the CDR3: TGTGCCAGCAGTGAGGGATATAGCAATCAGCCCCAGCATTTT. Translating gives CASSEGYSNQPQHF.

V and J are TRBV6-6 and TRBJ2-7; weak D call: TRBD1 (6 bases). The germline V and J ends were trimmed by 6 bases and 5 bases, with 14 bases remaining between them. CDR1 is MNHNY, CDR2 SVGAGI, per germline (reference sequence). The CDR3 length is 13 residues. CDR3 in amino acids: CASRGFRGDEQYF. CDR3 coding DNA: TGTGCCAGCAGGGGATTCAGGGGTGACGAGCAGTACTTC.

This chain uses TRBV6-4 with TRBJ2-3; maybe TRBD2 (5 bases). Germline V gene lookup returns CDR1 MRHNA and CDR2 SNTAGT. The CDR3 is 15 residues long. Trimming shortened V by 0 bases and J by 4 bases, and 11 bases separated the two germline ends. The CDR3 sequence: CASSDSNLGADTQYF. The CDR3 DNA follows: TGTGCCAGCAGTGACTCGAATTTGGGAGCAGATACGCAGTATTTT.

The chain joins TRBV7-9 to TRBJ1-3, with D uncertain. CDR1 and CDR2 from the germline V gene are SEHNR and FQNEAQ (reference sequence). V lost 3 bases, J lost 4 bases, and 10 bases lay in between. The CDR3 is made up of 14 amino acids. In nucleotides, the CDR3 is TGTGCCAGCAGCTTGGTCCAGGTCGGAAACACCATATATTTT. Translated, it gives CASSLVQVGNTIYF.

The J gene is TRBJ2-2, the V gene TRBV5-4; perhaps TRBD1 as D (6 bases). The CDR3 runs to 15 residues. Germline CDR1 reads SGHNT; CDR2 reads YYREEE (reference sequence). V lost 3 bases and J 1 base, leaving 10 bases between the germline ends. DNA of the CDR3: TGTGCCAGCAGCTCGCCGGGACAGAACACCGGGGAGCTGTTTTTT. Protein product: CASSSPGQNTGELFF.

The gene calls are TRBV6-1 and TRBJ2-1; possible D gene TRBD2, 7 bases. The CDR3 has 17 amino acids. V was trimmed by 4 bases and J by 7 bases, leaving 23 bases between them. Germline lookup yields CDR1 MNHNS and CDR2 SASEGT. This chain's CDR3 is CASSAKGGATLGNEQFF. CDR3 in DNA: TGTGCCAGCAGTGCCAAAGGGGGGGCGACGTTGGGAAATGAGCAGTTCTTC.

This chain uses TRBV12-5 with TRBJ2-7; no clear D gene. Deletions cut 6 bases from V and 0 bases from J, with 9 bases between. The CDR3 sequence is 13 residues long. Germline values: CDR1 LGHNT, CDR2 FRNRAP. The CDR3 loop is CASGKDGSYEQYF. As DNA, the CDR3 is TGTGCTAGTGGAAAGGACGGCTCCTACGAGCAGTACTTC.

This chain connects TRBV2 to TRBJ1-1; TRBD1 might be the D (5 bases). This CDR3 region has 14 residues. Trimming cost V 7 bases and J 1 base, with 13 bases left between them. CDR1 is SNHLY, CDR2 FYNNEI, per germline. In DNA form, the CDR3 reads TGTGCCAGCATCAGGGAACAGCAGAACACTGAAGCTTTCTTT. Amino acid sequence: CASIREQQNTEAFF.

The chain has TRBV6-6 and TRBJ2-1; tentative D call: TRBD2 (6 bases). CDR3 length equals 12 residues. Germline V gives CDR1 MNHNY, CDR2 SVGAGI (reference sequence). Trimming stripped 6 bases from V and 10 bases from J, with 13 bases between. The CDR3 region is CASSRASGEQFF. The CDR3 DNA follows: TGTGCCAGCAGCCGAGCGAGCGGGGAGCAGTTCTTC.

The chain is built from TRBV6-1 and TRBJ2-3, with D perhaps matching TRBD2 (5 bases). Trimming removed 2 bases at V and 0 bases at J, with 9 bases between. Per the germline V gene, CDR1 is MNHNS and CDR2 is SASEGT. The CDR3 sequence is 15 residues long. CDR3 residues: CASSESQRSTDTQYF. The CDR3 DNA reads as TGTGCCAGCAGTGAAAGCCAGCGGAGCACAGATACGCAGTATTTT.

V usage is TRBV28 and J usage is TRBJ2-2, with D perhaps TRBD2 (5 bases). This CDR3 has 17 residues. CDR1 and CDR2 from the germline V gene are MDHEN and SYDVKM. The V gene lost 2 bases and the J gene lost 4 bases, with 17 bases spanning the gap. CDR3: CASSLEDGNFPTGELFF. The CDR3 DNA sequence: TGTGCCAGCAGTTTAGAGGACGGGAATTTCCCCACCGGGGAGCTGTTTTTT.